One sample yielded the 26 T cell receptor beta chains listed below, sequenced in a study of cytomegalovirus exposure and HLA in healthy donors. Produced via immunoSEQ multiplex PCR; TCRdb's table is partial and in-frame only. The data show about 220,000 clones, with about 93% seen just once and approximately 1.1% held by the top ten. The sequenced material came from PBMCs. Receptor source: a woman younger than 35 in good health and CMV-seronegative.

The chain joins TRBV5-4 to TRBJ2-1; TRBD2 agrees at 10 bases. The CDR3 length is 15 residues. The junction had 3 bases not matched to a gene; V was cut back by 4 bases and J by 2 bases. Germline V gives CDR1 SGHNT, CDR2 YYREEE (reference sequence). The CDR3 reads CASSRLAGPYNEQFF. In DNA form, the CDR3 reads TGTGCCAGCAGCCGACTAGCGGGTCCCTACAATGAGCAGTTCTTC.

The V gene is TRBV7-9, the J gene TRBJ1-4; D not certain. V lost 5 bases, J lost 8 bases, and 15 bases lay in between. Germline CDR1 SEHNR, CDR2 FQNEAQ (reference sequence). The CDR3 has 14 residues. CDR3 nucleotide sequence: TGTGCCAGCAGCCCCCCGGGTTCTAGGGAAAAACTGTTTTTT. Its protein is CASSPPGSREKLFF.

This clone is a singleton in its sample. The V gene is TRBV15, the J gene TRBJ1-4, with D possibly TRBD1 on 6 matching bases. Per germline, CDR1 LNHNV and CDR2 YYDKDF (reference sequence). Trimming shortened V by 0 bases and J by 7 bases, and 15 bases separated the two germline ends. The CDR3 contains 16 residues. This CDR3 is CATSREGSGDGEKLFF. In DNA form, the CDR3 reads TGTGCCACCAGCAGAGAAGGGTCAGGGGACGGTGAAAAACTGTTTTTT.

The rearrangement links TRBV7-9 to TRBJ2-1; TRBD2 matches at 7 bases. Germline CDR1 SEHNR, CDR2 FQNEAQ (reference sequence). The V segment lost 6 bases and the J segment 5 bases; nucleotides outside the gene matches: 4. This CDR3 region has 13 residues. The CDR3 DNA reads TGTGCCAGCAGTCTAGCGGACCACAATGAGCAGTTCTTC. This translates into CASSLADHNEQFF. The full variable domain, completed using reference TRBV7-9 and TRBJ2-1, is DTGVSQNPRHKITKRGQNVTFRCDPISEHNRLYWYRQTLGQGPEFLTYFQNEAQLEKSRLLSDRFSAERPKGSFSTLEIQRTEQGDSAMYLCASSLADHNEQFFGPGTRLTVL.

Only a few counts were recorded for this clone. The chain recombines TRBV11-2 with TRBJ2-3; 12 bases match TRBD2. V shed 7 bases, J shed 5 bases, and the junction held 10 bases outside the gene matches. The CDR3 is 16 residues long. Germline V lookup: CDR1 SGHAT, CDR2 FQNNGV. The CDR3 bases are TGTGCCAGCACCCATCTAGCGGGAGGGGTGAGAGATACGCAGTATTTT. It encodes CASTHLAGGVRDTQYF. The full variable domain, in which reference TRBV11-2 and TRBJ2-3 provide the parts outside the CDR3, is EAGVAQSPRYKIIEKRQSVAFWCNPISGHATLYWYQQILGQGPKLLIQFQNNGVVDDSQLPKDRFSAERLKGVDSTLKIQPAKLEDSAVYLCASTHLAGGVRDTQYFGPGTRLTVL.

The chain couples TRBV2 to TRBJ1-1, with D perhaps matching TRBD1 (6 bases). With 9 bases removed from V and 4 bases from J, the gap between germline ends came to 12 bases. The CDR3 extends over 12 amino acids. Germline V gives CDR1 SNHLY, CDR2 FYNNEI. The CDR3 DNA reads as TGTGCCAGTCACACAGGGTTCACTGAAGCTTTCTTT. Its translation: CASHTGFTEAFF.

The chain recombines TRBV28 with TRBJ2-2; tentative D call: TRBD2 (6 bases). The V gene's germline CDR1 is MDHEN and CDR2 SYDVKM. The CDR3 runs 16 residues. Trimming left V 6 bases short and J 1 base short, with 15 bases between. CDR3 bases: TGTGCCAGCAGCTCTTGGGGACTGGAGAACACCGGGGAGCTGTTTTTT. Translating it yields CASSSWGLENTGELFF.

The rearrangement uses TRBV5-4 and TRBJ1-1, with D uncertain. The CDR3 covers 13 residues. The germline V gene has CDR1 SGHNT and CDR2 YYREEE (reference sequence). The V end was cut by 1 base, the J end by 3 bases, with 7 bases between. The CDR3 coding sequence is TGTGCCAGCAGCTTGTGGGGAGACACTGAAGCTTTCTTT. The encoded protein is CASSLWGDTEAFF.

In its sample, this clone was seen once. The V call is TRBV10-1, the J call TRBJ1-4; possible D gene TRBD1, 5 bases. CDR1 and CDR2 (germline): WNHNN, SYGVQD (reference sequence). The V and J ends lost 3 bases and 15 bases respectively, with 14 bases between them. This CDR3 is built from 12 residues. DNA of the CDR3: TGCGCCAGCAGTGATGGGGCAGGGAAGTTGTTTTTT. Its translation is CASSDGAGKLFF.

The J gene is TRBJ1-5, the V gene TRBV2; unclear D gene. V lost 6 bases to trimming and J lost 4 bases, with 10 bases between them. The CDR3 length is 13 residues. Germline lookup yields CDR1 SNHLY and CDR2 FYNNEI. CDR3 residues: CASSYSTNQPQHF. The CDR3 DNA reads TGTGCCAGCAGCTACAGTACAAATCAGCCCCAGCATTTT.

The chain has TRBV18 and TRBJ1-6, with D possibly being TRBD1 (5 bases). V gave up 1 base and J gave up 9 bases, with 7 bases separating them. Germline V gene data show CDR1 as KGHSH and CDR2 as LQKENI. The CDR3 covers 13 residues. CDR3 sequence reads: CASSPRQGSPLHF. CDR3 in DNA: TGTGCCAGCTCACCACGGCAGGGTTCACCCCTCCACTTT.

This chain connects TRBV5-4 to TRBJ1-2; a weak D match, TRBD1 (5 bases). The CDR3 is made up of 13 amino acids. Trimming stripped 3 bases from V and 0 bases from J, with 6 bases between. CDR1 and CDR2 from the germline V gene are SGHNT and YYREEE (reference sequence). The CDR3 sequence: CASSSTANYGYTF. Here the CDR3 DNA reads TGTGCCAGCAGCTCGACAGCTAACTATGGCTACACCTTC.

The chain joins TRBV5-8 to TRBJ1-1, with D possibly TRBD1 on 6 matching bases. This CDR3 has 12 residues. Trimming removed 2 bases from V and 11 bases from J, with 13 bases in between. Germline loops: CDR1 SGHTS, CDR2 YDEGEE. Here the CDR3 reads CASSFPRGPAFF. The CDR3 DNA is TGTGCCAGCAGCTTCCCCAGGGGTCCCGCTTTCTTT.

The V call is TRBV5-1, the J call TRBJ2-5; 16 bases align to TRBD2. V shed 4 bases and J 2 bases; nucleotides not matched to a gene: 8. The CDR3 covers 18 residues. Germline values: CDR1 SGHRS, CDR2 YFSETQ. DNA for the CDR3: TGCGCCAGCAGCCGGGGACTAGCGGGAGGGCCGGGGCAAGAGACCCAGTACTTC. Its protein product is CASSRGLAGGPGQETQYF.

V and J are TRBV2 and TRBJ1-6, with D perhaps matching TRBD1 (5 bases). V was clipped by 1 base and J by 7 bases, with 11 bases between them. The CDR3 covers 15 residues. Germline assignment: CDR1 SNHLY and CDR2 FYNNEI. CDR3 region: CASSEGQPSNSPLHF. The CDR3 region has the DNA TGTGCCAGCAGTGAAGGACAGCCATCGAATTCACCCCTCCACTTT.

This clone was seen once. The CDR3 region is CASSLFRQGSTEAFF. The CDR3 nucleotides are TGTGCCAGCAGCTTATTTAGGCAAGGGAGCACTGAAGCTTTCTTT. V usage is TRBV7-9 and J usage is TRBJ1-1; D call uncertain. CDR1 and CDR2 (germline): SEHNR, FQNEAQ (reference sequence). Trimming took off 2 bases at V and 4 bases at J, with 14 bases between the two ends. This CDR3 has 15 amino acids.

The genes are TRBV29-1 and TRBJ1-1; D uncertain. CDR3 length equals 11 residues. Trimming removed 7 bases from V and 0 bases from J, with 6 bases in between. The germline CDR1 and CDR2 sequences are SQVTM and ANQGSEA. The CDR3 region is CSGRVNTEAFF. CDR3 bases: TGCAGCGGAAGAGTGAACACTGAAGCTTTCTTT.

This chain joins TRBV5-4 and TRBJ1-4; D uncertain. The V end lost 0 bases, the J end lost 4 bases, and 16 bases lay between the germline ends. This CDR3 has 17 amino acids. Looked up from germline, CDR1 is SGHNT and CDR2 is YYREEE (reference sequence). CDR3 residues: CASSLGADGLLNEKLFF. Here the CDR3 DNA reads TGTGCCAGCAGCTTGGGGGCCGACGGACTACTTAATGAAAAACTGTTTTTT.

The rearrangement uses TRBV2 and TRBJ1-4; D ambiguous. CDR3 length equals 12 residues. The V end lost 3 bases, the J end lost 11 bases, and 10 bases lay between the germline ends. Germline-derived CDR1 and CDR2 are SNHLY and FYNNEI. CDR3: CASSDRGIKLFF. In DNA form, the CDR3 reads TGTGCCAGCAGTGACCGCGGGATCAAACTGTTTTTT.

This clone was picked up one time. The V call is TRBV5-1, the J call TRBJ1-3; D gene ambiguous. CDR1 and CDR2 from the germline V gene are SGHRS and YFSETQ. This CDR3 has 17 amino acids. V was cut by 0 bases and J by 6 bases, with 19 bases left in between. This CDR3 is CASSLVPGRGYENTIYF. The CDR3 coding sequence is TGCGCCAGCAGCTTGGTTCCCGGCAGAGGATACGAAAACACCATATATTTT.

The CDR3 region has the DNA TGTGCCAGCAGCTTAGATCTCGGTGGGCCCTCCAATGAGCAGTTCTTC. Protein sequence: CASSLDLGGPSNEQFF. The chain combines TRBV7-9 with TRBJ2-1, with D unclear. Germline assignment: CDR1 SEHNR and CDR2 FQNEAQ (reference sequence). V lost 1 base to trimming and J lost 6 bases, with 16 bases between them. The CDR3 is made up of 16 amino acids.

The gene calls are TRBV5-1 and TRBJ1-1, with 8 bases lining up with TRBD1. The V and J ends lost 4 bases and 0 bases, in that order; junction bases with no gene match: 5. CDR1 is SGHRS, CDR2 YFSETQ, per germline. The CDR3 loop spans 15 amino acids. The chain's CDR3 is CASSPGDRMNTEAFF. The DNA for the CDR3 is TGCGCCAGCAGCCCGGGGGACAGGATGAACACTGAAGCTTTCTTT.

The chain carries TRBV7-9 and TRBJ2-5, with D perhaps matching TRBD1 (5 bases). The CDR3 is 17 residues long. Deletions cut 0 bases from V and 2 bases from J, with 16 bases between. Germline CDR1 and CDR2: SEHNR and FQNEAQ (reference sequence). CDR3 protein: CASSLAGTGRLQETQYF. The CDR3, as DNA: TGTGCCAGCAGCTTAGCGGGTACAGGACGACTTCAAGAGACCCAGTACTTC.

CDR3 DNA sequence: TGTGCCAGCAGCTTACGGGGCGGTGCCCGGGAGTTAGATACGCAGTATTTT. Its translation: CASSLRGGARELDTQYF. V and J are TRBV7-2 and TRBJ2-3; D possibly corresponds to TRBD2 (6 bases). Trimming took off 2 bases at V and 5 bases at J, with 20 bases between the two ends. Germline V CDR1 and CDR2: SGHTA, FQGNSA. The CDR3 has 17 residues. The whole variable domain, remainder taken from reference TRBV7-2 and TRBJ2-3, is GAGVSQSPSNKVTEKGKDVELRCDPISGHTALYWYRQSLGQGLEFLIYFQGNSAPDKSGLPSDRFSAERTGGSVSTLTIQRTQQEDSAVYLCASSLRGGARELDTQYFGPGTRLTVL.

The chain is built from TRBV6-6 and TRBJ1-1; D perhaps matches TRBD1 (5 bases). Germline V gives CDR1 MNHNY, CDR2 SVGAGI (reference sequence). This CDR3 has 11 amino acids. V was pared by 2 bases and J by 10 bases, with 8 bases between. In DNA form, the CDR3 reads TGTGCCAGCAGTTACGGGGGGGGAGCTTTCTTT. Translating gives CASSYGGGAFF.

The chain links TRBV7-2 to TRBJ1-2; possible D gene TRBD1, 5 bases. There are 15 residues in the CDR3. Germline-derived CDR1 and CDR2 are SGHTA and FQGNSA. V was cut by 2 bases and J by 11 bases, with 21 bases left in between. The CDR3 DNA reads as TGTGCCAGCAGCTTATCGGCCGGGGGGTGGAGGGAGTACACCTTC. Translating it yields CASSLSAGGWREYTF.